The 17 T cell receptor beta chains below come from one sample, sequenced in a study of blood T cell repertoires in COVID-19. TCRdb's copy holds only in-frame clones and misses some; the assay was immunoSEQ multiplex PCR. Here the sample spans about 170,000 clones, more than 75% being singletons. The sample comprised peripheral blood. The receptors come from a woman in her 70s with acute or convalescent COVID-19.

The chain combines TRBV27 with TRBJ1-5; possibly TRBD1 for D (5 bases). V was trimmed by 4 bases and J by 0 bases, leaving 19 bases between them. CDR3 size: 18 residues. The germline CDR1 and CDR2 sequences are MNHEY and SMNVEV (reference sequence). The DNA of the CDR3 is TGTGCCAGCAGTTCCCAGGGCCCGGGTGGGTATAGCAATCAGCCCCAGCATTTT. This encodes CASSSQGPGGYSNQPQHF.

The genes are TRBV5-8 and TRBJ1-4, with a tentative D call TRBD1 (5 bases). The germline gives CDR1 SGHTS, CDR2 YDEGEE. Trimming pared 4 bases from V and 7 bases from J, leaving 20 bases between. The CDR3 has 16 residues. The CDR3 DNA sequence: TGTGCCAGCAGCCCGGTCGCGGGGCAGGGTGGTGAAAAACTGTTTTTT. Its translation: CASSPVAGQGGEKLFF.

CDR3 sequence (DNA): TGTGCCAGCAGTTTATCGGAGGAAAACGTCTCTGGAAACACCATATATTTT. Amino acid sequence: CASSLSEENVSGNTIYF. The V gene is TRBV27, the J gene TRBJ1-3; D gene ambiguous. Germline V lookup: CDR1 MNHEY, CDR2 SMNVEV (reference sequence). V lost 0 bases to trimming and J lost 0 bases, with 12 bases between them. The CDR3 totals 17 residues.

The chain is built from TRBV7-9 and TRBJ1-2; tentative D call: TRBD1 (5 bases). The CDR3 extends over 16 amino acids. Trimming took off 7 bases at V and 0 bases at J, with 18 bases between the two ends. Germline-derived CDR1 and CDR2 are SEHNR and FQNEAQ (reference sequence). CDR3 amino acids: CASTKLGGRANYGYTF. The CDR3 region has the DNA TGTGCCAGCACCAAGCTCGGCGGCAGGGCTAACTATGGCTACACCTTC.

The V call is TRBV12-3 or TRBV12-4, the J call TRBJ1-2; TRBD1 matches 7 bases. The CDR3 covers 13 residues. V dropped 5 bases and J dropped 8; count of bases not matched to a gene: 8. Here the CDR3 reads CASSDRAPWGYTF. The CDR3 bases are TGTGCCAGCAGTGACAGGGCCCCATGGGGCTACACCTTC.

This clone has just one count. V usage is TRBV6-2 or TRBV6-3 and J usage is TRBJ1-5; 7 nucleotides match TRBD1. Germline V gene lookup returns CDR1 MNHEY and CDR2 SVGEGT. V trimming: 5 bases; J trimming: 3 bases; junction bases outside the gene matches: 13. This CDR3 contains 17 residues. CDR3 in DNA: TGTGCCAGCAGTACCGAGTCGACAGGGAGTAACAATCAGCCCCAGCATTTT. Its protein is CASSTESTGSNNQPQHF.

The gene calls are TRBV4-2 and TRBJ2-5; 10 bases map to TRBD2. Germline V gene data show CDR1 as LGHNA and CDR2 as YNFKEQ. The CDR3 runs 17 residues. The junction had 11 bases not matched to a gene; V was cut back by 2 bases and J by 5 bases. This CDR3 reads CASSQTQGSGGRETQYF. DNA for the CDR3: TGTGCCAGCAGCCAAACCCAAGGTAGCGGGGGGAGGGAGACCCAGTACTTC.

This chain connects TRBV6-2 or TRBV6-3 to TRBJ2-1, with D perhaps matching TRBD1 (5 bases). CDR3 length: 16 amino acids. V lost 4 bases and J 9 bases, leaving 22 bases between the germline ends. The V gene's germline CDR1 is MNHEY and CDR2 SVGEGT. CDR3 in DNA: TGTGCCAGCAGTTTTCCCTTCCAGGTTGGGGCGGTTGAGCAGTTCTTC. This translates into CASSFPFQVGAVEQFF.

The CDR3 DNA reads TGTGCCAGCAGTTCCCTCGGTTTGAACACTGAAGCTTTCTTT. Translation: CASSSLGLNTEAFF. The chain is built from TRBV28 and TRBJ1-1; D unresolved. The CDR3 extends over 14 amino acids. Germline V gene lookup returns CDR1 MDHEN and CDR2 SYDVKM. V lost 4 bases and J lost 0, with 9 bases in between.

The chain uses TRBV28 and TRBJ1-2, with 7 nucleotides matching TRBD1. V was clipped by 4 bases and J by 4 bases; unmatched bases: 9. There are 15 residues in the CDR3. Per the germline V gene, CDR1 is MDHEN and CDR2 is SYDVKM. The CDR3 loop is CASSYDRELSYGYTF. DNA of the CDR3: TGTGCCAGCAGTTATGACAGGGAACTATCCTATGGCTACACCTTC.

Only a few counts were recorded for this clone. The chain is built from TRBV5-1 and TRBJ1-3; no clear D gene. The CDR3 length is 16 residues. V shed 0 bases and J shed 0 bases, with 10 bases lying between them. CDR1 is SGHRS and CDR2 is YFSETQ in the germline V gene. CDR3 loop: CASSLAQSTSGNTIYF. The CDR3 coding sequence is TGCGCCAGCAGCTTGGCACAGAGCACCTCTGGAAACACCATATATTTT.

V and J are TRBV24-1 and TRBJ1-2, with 7 positions matching TRBD1. There are 14 residues in the CDR3. CDR1 is KGHDR and CDR2 is SFDVKD in the germline V gene. V shed 3 bases, J shed 6 bases, and the junction held 6 bases outside the gene matches. The CDR3: CATSDVDRYHGYTF. In nucleotides, the CDR3 is TGTGCCACCAGTGATGTGGACAGGTATCATGGCTACACCTTC.

The chain is built from TRBV3-1 (or the pseudogene TRBV3-2) and TRBJ1-3; D unresolved. With 2 bases removed from V and 4 bases from J, the gap between germline ends came to 3 bases. This CDR3 comprises 12 residues. Looked up from germline, CDR1 is LGHDT and CDR2 is YNNKEL (reference sequence). The CDR3, as DNA: TGTGCCAGCAGCCAATCGGGAAACACCATATATTTT. It encodes CASSQSGNTIYF.

This clone was detected a few times. The rearrangement uses TRBV2 and TRBJ2-7; 14 bases map to TRBD2. With 6 bases clipped from V and 7 bases from J, the junction kept 20 bases outside the gene matches. CDR3 size: 19 residues. Germline CDR1 and CDR2: SNHLY and FYNNEI. The CDR3 DNA sequence: TGTGCCAGCAGGCGGACCGGGACTAGCGGGAGATCCTGGGGTGGAGAGCAGTACTTC. Protein sequence: CASRRTGTSGRSWGGEQYF.

This clone was detected only a few times. The gene calls are TRBV28 and TRBJ2-7; 9 bases agree with TRBD2. The CDR3 length is 17 residues. Germline assignment: CDR1 MDHEN and CDR2 SYDVKM. V trimming: 2 bases; J trimming: 5 bases; junction bases outside the gene matches: 13. The CDR3 sequence: CASSLGLAGSSLNEQYF. In DNA, the CDR3 is TGTGCCAGCAGTTTAGGTCTAGCGGGATCCTCTCTGAACGAGCAGTACTTC.

The rearrangement joins TRBV2 to TRBJ1-2, with D hard to call. Germline V gene lookup returns CDR1 SNHLY and CDR2 FYNNEI. Between the trimmed V and J ends, which lost 3 bases and 14 bases, there was a span of 7 bases. CDR3 size: 9 residues. CDR3 nucleotide sequence: TGTGCCAGCAGTGATCTATGGACCTTC. Protein product: CASSDLWTF.

The CDR3 sequence is CAGDPGDFGYTF. CDR3 nucleotide sequence: TGTGCCGGGGACCCGGGGGACTTTGGCTACACCTTC. The rearrangement joins TRBV30 to TRBJ1-2; D perhaps matches TRBD1 (5 bases). V lost 8 bases, J lost 7 bases, and 17 bases lay in between. Germline CDR1 reads GTSNPN; CDR2 reads SVGIG (reference sequence). The CDR3 sequence is 12 residues long.